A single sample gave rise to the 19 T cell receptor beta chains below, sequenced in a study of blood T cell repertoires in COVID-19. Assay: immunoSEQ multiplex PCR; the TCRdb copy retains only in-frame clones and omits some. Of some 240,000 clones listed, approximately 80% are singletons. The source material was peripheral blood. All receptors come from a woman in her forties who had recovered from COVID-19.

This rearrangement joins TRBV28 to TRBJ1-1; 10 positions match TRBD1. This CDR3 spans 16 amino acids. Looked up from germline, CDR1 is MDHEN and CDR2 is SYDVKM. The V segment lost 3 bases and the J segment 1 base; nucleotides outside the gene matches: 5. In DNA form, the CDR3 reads TGTGCCAGCAGTTTTCCCCGGACAGGGGGGAACACTGAAGCTTTCTTT. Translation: CASSFPRTGGNTEAFF.

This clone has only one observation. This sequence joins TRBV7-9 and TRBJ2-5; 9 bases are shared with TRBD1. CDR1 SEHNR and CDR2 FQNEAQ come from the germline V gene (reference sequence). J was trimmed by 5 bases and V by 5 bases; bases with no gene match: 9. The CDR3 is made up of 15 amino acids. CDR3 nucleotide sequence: TGTGCCAGCAGCCCGACAGGGGGAGAAGGGGAGACCCAGTACTTC. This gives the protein CASSPTGGEGETQYF.

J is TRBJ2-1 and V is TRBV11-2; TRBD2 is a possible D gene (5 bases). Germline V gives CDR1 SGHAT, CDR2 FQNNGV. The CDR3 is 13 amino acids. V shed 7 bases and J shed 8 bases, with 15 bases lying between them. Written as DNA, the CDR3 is TGTGCCAGCACCTCAGACTATACGGATGAGCAGTTCTTC. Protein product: CASTSDYTDEQFF. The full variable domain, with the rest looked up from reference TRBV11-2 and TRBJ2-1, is EAGVAQSPRYKIIEKRQSVAFWCNPISGHATLYWYQQILGQGPKLLIQFQNNGVVDDSQLPKDRFSAERLKGVDSTLKIQPAKLEDSAVYLCASTSDYTDEQFFGPGTRLTVL.

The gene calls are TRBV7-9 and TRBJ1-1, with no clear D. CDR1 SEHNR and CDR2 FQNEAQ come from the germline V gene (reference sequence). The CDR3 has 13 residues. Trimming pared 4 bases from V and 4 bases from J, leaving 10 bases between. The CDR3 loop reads CASSSQVFTEAFF. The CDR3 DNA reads TGTGCCAGCAGCTCTCAGGTTTTCACTGAAGCTTTCTTT.

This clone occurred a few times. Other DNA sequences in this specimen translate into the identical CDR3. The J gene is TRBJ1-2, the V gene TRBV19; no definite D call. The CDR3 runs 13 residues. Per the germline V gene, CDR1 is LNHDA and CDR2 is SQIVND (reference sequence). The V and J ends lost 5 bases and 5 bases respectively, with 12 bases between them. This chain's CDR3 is CASSPGVRYGYTF. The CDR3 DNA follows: TGTGCCAGTAGTCCCGGGGTCAGATATGGCTACACCTTC.

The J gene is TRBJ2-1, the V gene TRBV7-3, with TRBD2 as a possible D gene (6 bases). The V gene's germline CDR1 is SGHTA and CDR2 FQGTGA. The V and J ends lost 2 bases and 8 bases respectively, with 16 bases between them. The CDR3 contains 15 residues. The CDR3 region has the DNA TGTGCCAGCAGCTTATACGGGGGTAAAGGGGATGAGCAGTTCTTC. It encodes CASSLYGGKGDEQFF. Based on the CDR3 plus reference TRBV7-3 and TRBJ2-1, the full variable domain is GAGVSQTPSNKVTEKGKYVELRCDPISGHTALYWYRQSLGQGPEFLIYFQGTGAADDSGLPNDRFFAVRPEGSVSTLKIQRTERGDSAVYLCASSLYGGKGDEQFFGPGTRLTVL.

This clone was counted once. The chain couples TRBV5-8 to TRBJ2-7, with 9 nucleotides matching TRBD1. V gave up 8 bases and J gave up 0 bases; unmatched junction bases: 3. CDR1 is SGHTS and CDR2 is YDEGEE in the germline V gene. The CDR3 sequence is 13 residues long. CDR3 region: CARGDRDSYEQYF. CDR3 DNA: TGTGCCAGAGGGGACAGGGACTCCTACGAGCAGTACTTC.

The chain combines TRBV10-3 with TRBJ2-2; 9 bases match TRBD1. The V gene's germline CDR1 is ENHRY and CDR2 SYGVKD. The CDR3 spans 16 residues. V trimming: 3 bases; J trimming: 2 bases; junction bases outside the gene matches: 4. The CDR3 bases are TGTGCCATCAGTGAACAGGGGGCATATAACACCGGGGAGCTGTTTTTT. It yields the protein CAISEQGAYNTGELFF.

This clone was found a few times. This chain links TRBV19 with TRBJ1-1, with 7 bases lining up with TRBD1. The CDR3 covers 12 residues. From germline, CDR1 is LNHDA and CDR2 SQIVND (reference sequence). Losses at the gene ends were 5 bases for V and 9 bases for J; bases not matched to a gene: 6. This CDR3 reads CASSPGTVKAFF. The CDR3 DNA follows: TGTGCCAGTAGTCCCGGGACAGTGAAAGCTTTCTTT.

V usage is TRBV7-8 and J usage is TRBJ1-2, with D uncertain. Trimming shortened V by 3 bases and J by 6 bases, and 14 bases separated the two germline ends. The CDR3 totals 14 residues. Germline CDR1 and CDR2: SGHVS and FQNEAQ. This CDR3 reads CASSLRASVDGYTF. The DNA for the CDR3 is TGTGCCAGCAGCTTGCGCGCCAGCGTGGATGGCTACACCTTC.

CDR3 residues: CASSLGTGFQPQHF. The DNA for the CDR3 is TGTGCCAGCAGCTTGGGGACAGGGTTTCAGCCCCAGCATTTT. This chain uses TRBV11-2 with TRBJ1-5; 9 bases match TRBD1. From germline, CDR1 is SGHAT and CDR2 FQNNGV. The ends lost 3 bases at V and 6 bases at J; junction bases unmatched: 3. The CDR3 loop spans 14 amino acids.

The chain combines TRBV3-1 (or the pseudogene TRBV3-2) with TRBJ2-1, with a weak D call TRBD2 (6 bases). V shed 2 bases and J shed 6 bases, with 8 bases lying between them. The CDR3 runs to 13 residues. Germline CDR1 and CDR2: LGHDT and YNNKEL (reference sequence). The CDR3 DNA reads TGTGCCAGCAGCCAATCCGGGGGCAATGAGCAGTTCTTC. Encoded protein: CASSQSGGNEQFF.

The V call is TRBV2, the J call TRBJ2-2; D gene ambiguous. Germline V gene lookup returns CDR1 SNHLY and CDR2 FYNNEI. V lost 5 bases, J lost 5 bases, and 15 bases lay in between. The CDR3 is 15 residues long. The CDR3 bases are TGTGCCAGCAGTAGACTGACTCAACGAACCGGGGAGCTGTTTTTT. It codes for CASSRLTQRTGELFF.

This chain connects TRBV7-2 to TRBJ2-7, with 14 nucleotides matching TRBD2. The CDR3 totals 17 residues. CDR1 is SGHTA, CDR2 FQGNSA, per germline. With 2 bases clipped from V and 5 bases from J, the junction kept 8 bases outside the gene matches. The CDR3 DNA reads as TGTGCCAGCAGCTTAATGTCGACTAGCGGGGGGGCTAACGAGCAGTACTTC. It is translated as CASSLMSTSGGANEQYF.

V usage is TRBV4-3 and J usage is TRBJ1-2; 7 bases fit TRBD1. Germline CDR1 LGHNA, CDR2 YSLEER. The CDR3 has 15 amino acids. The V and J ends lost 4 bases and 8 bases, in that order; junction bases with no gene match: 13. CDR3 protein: CASSRQAEGARGYTF. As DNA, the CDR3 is TGCGCCAGCAGCCGCCAGGCGGAGGGGGCTCGAGGCTACACCTTC.

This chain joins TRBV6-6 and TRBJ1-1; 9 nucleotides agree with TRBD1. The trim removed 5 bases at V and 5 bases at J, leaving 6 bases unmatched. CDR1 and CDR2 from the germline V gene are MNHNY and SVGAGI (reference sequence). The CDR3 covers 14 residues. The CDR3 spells CASSPGQGGTEAFF. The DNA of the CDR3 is TGTGCCAGCAGTCCGGGACAGGGAGGGACTGAAGCTTTCTTT.

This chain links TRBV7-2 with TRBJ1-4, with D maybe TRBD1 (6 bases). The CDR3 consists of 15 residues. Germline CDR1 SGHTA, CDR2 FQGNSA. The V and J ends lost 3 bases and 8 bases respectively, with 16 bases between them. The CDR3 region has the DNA TGTGCCAGCAGCTTCCGAAGACAGGCCCCGGAAAAACTGTTTTTT. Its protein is CASSFRRQAPEKLFF.

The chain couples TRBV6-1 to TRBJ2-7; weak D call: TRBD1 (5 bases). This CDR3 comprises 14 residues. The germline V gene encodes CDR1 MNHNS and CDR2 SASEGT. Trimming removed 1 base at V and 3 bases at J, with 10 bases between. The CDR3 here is CASSEDQGFYEQYF. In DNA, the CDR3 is TGTGCCAGCAGTGAAGATCAGGGTTTCTACGAGCAGTACTTC.

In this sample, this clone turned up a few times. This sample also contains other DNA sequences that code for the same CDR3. The chain's CDR3 is CASSLLGQGYEQYF. The CDR3 nucleotides are TGTGCCAGCAGCTTACTCGGACAGGGCTACGAGCAGTACTTC. This chain connects TRBV7-2 to TRBJ2-7; 8 positions agree with TRBD1. Germline V gene data show CDR1 as SGHTA and CDR2 as FQGNSA. Trimming cost V 2 bases and J 3 bases; bases outside gene matches: 3. The CDR3 has 14 residues.